This TCR beta chain was captured in a study of shared clonotypes between healthy human individuals. Study-level points and caveats: Lower generation probabilities were found for non-shared clonotypes than for those shared by all four donors.

Germline assignment: CDR1 SNHLY and CDR2 FYNNEI. This CDR3 comprises 14 residues. The V end lost 3 bases, the J end lost 2 bases, and 8 bases lay between the germline ends. As to this clone: Its target is not known.

It was around 180 ng DNA, about 30,000 T cell genomes, that sorted-subset replicate PCRs used. TCRdb's copy holds only in-frame clones and misses some; the assay was immunoSEQ multiplex PCR. The sample contains approximately 2.5 million clones, just over 90% of which appear only once. The specimen sequenced was naive CD4+ T cells sorted from blood. Subset specified: CD45RA+ positively selected. This sequence joins TRBV2 and TRBJ1-3; possibly TRBD1 for D (5 bases). This receptor was identified in a man between 18 and 35 years old in good health. CDR3 nucleotides: TGTGCCAGCAGTGAGGGACGGGCTGGAAACACCATATATTTT. Its protein product is CASSEGRAGNTIYF.